The T cell receptor beta chain described here comes from a study of blood T cells in healthy people across ages. Total RNA was isolated from each sample in quantities of at least 5 micrograms. This clonotype was observed a handful of times. Primed by a sample-barcoded 5' primer and a J-beta primer mix, a second PCR proceeded for about 6 to 11 cycles. TCRdb recomputed calls from the 5' RACE reads with MiXCR, one row per CDR3 protein. Of approximately 1.5 million distinct CDR3 sequences listed, about 32% are singletons. V was pared by 5 bases and J by 4 bases, with 15 bases between. This CDR3 spans 14 amino acids. Germline assignment: CDR1 MNHEY and CDR2 SMNVEV (reference sequence).

What was sequenced was blood. This chain uses TRBV27 with TRBJ2-7; D gene unclear. The TCR comes from a woman aged 30 to 39 in good health. The CDR3 bases are TGTGCCAGCAGTGCATCTAGGTGGGGTTACGAGCAGTACTTC. Its translation: CASSASRWGYEQYF.